A selection of T cell receptor beta chains follows, all from one sample in a study of human T cells and chemical hapten exposure. TCRdb re-called the RACE reads with MiXCR, one entry per CDR3 protein. This table holds approximately 97,000 distinct CDR3 sequences, roughly 8.5% found once. Input material: whole blood. These receptors originate from a female donor in good health. Some clones in this sample may be carry-over from other donors' samples. Both conserved end residues are part of each CDR3. The D gene is left open where the match is weak. A clone size is listed for some rows: how often the clone was seen (once, few, many), or a class if it is expanded.

D,size,J,V,DNA,CDR3
-,many,TRBJ2-5,TRBV29-1,TGCAGCGTTAATACAGGTGCTCAAGAGACCCAGTACTTC,CSVNTGAQETQYF
-,few,TRBJ2-7,TRBV28,TGTGCCAGCAGTTTTGAGGGCCTCTACGAGCAGTACTTC,CASSFEGLYEQYF
-,-,TRBJ2-5,TRBV28,TGTGCCAGCAGCTCCAAAGCGGTCTATGAGGAGACCCAGTACTTC,CASSSKAVYEETQYF
TRBD2,-,TRBJ2-7,TRBV20-1,TGCAGTGCTAGACCAATTAGCGGGCAACCAACCTTTTACGAGCAGTACTTC,CSARPISGQPTFYEQYF
-,few,TRBJ1-5,TRBV30,TGTGCCTGGGAAGGGGAGAGCCCCAATCAGCCCCAGCATTTT,CAWEGESPNQPQHF
-,many,TRBJ2-1,TRBV24-1,TGTGCCACCAGTGAGTCTCGCAATGAGCAGTTCTTC,CATSESRNEQFF
-,-,TRBJ2-4,TRBV6-1,TGTGCCAGCAAAGGAGAGCGAAAAAACATTCAGTACTTC,CASKGERKNIQYF
-,few,TRBJ2-7,TRBV6-5,TGTGCCAGCGCACGGGGTCCATCCTACGAGCAGTACTTC,CASARGPSYEQYF
TRBD2,many,TRBJ2-5,TRBV5-1,TGCGCCAGCAGCGCGGACGGGACTAGCAATACAGAGACCCAGTACTTC,CASSADGTSNTETQYF
TRBD1,few,TRBJ2-7,TRBV23-1,TGCGCCAGCAGGAACAGGGGCCGGAACTACGAGCAGTACTTC,CASRNRGRNYEQYF
-,many,TRBJ1-5,TRBV6-2/TRBV6-3,TGTGCCAGCCTTTCGAGTTACTACAATCAGCCCCAGCATTTT,CASLSSYYNQPQHF
-,few,TRBJ1-5,TRBV19,TGTGCCAGTAGTATCCGGGGGGAGCAGCCCCAGCATTTT,CASSIRGEQPQHF
TRBD1,many,TRBJ2-2,TRBV7-8,TGTGCCAGCGGTGAGGGGGCGGATAACACCGGGGAGCTGTTTTTT,CASGEGADNTGELFF
-,many,TRBJ2-7,TRBV20-1,TGCAGTGCCCGTGACAGGTACTCCTACGAGCAGTACTTC,CSARDRYSYEQYF
TRBD2,-,TRBJ2-1,TRBV3-1,TGTGCCAGCAGCCAACTAAGCGGGAGTTACAATGAGCAGTTCTTC,CASSQLSGSYNEQFF
TRBD2,-,TRBJ2-5,TRBV5-1,TGCGCCAGCTCCAGCGGGAGGATCCAAGAGACCCAGTACTTC,CASSSGRIQETQYF
TRBD1,few,TRBJ1-4,TRBV20-1,TGCAGTGCTAGAGCCCCGTTACAGGGGCGCGATGAAAAACTGTTTTTT,CSARAPLQGRDEKLFF
-,-,TRBJ2-5,TRBV5-1,TGCGCCAGCAGCTTTAAGAGGCTGGGCCAAGAGACCCAGTACTTC,CASSFKRLGQETQYF
-,few,TRBJ2-5,TRBV5-1,TGCGCCAGCAGTCGGGACTCAAAAAAAGAGACCCAGTACTTC,CASSRDSKKETQYF
TRBD1,few,TRBJ2-2,TRBV28,TGTGCCAGCCTTGGGACAGGGACCGGGGAGCTGTTTTTT,CASLGTGTGELFF